The sample holds a few counts of the clone carrying this T cell receptor (beta chain). The data are from a study of blood T cell repertoires in COVID-19. Germline CDR1 SQVTM, CDR2 ANQGSEA. V lost 5 bases and J lost 0, with 17 bases in between. The CDR3 totals 16 residues. Authors' processing steps: From reference gene primer amplification, estimates of nucleated cell counts were derived. Clones were read by immunoSEQ multiplex PCR, and TCRdb kept only the in-frame ones, dropping some. Clone size and the V and J calls come from that table; the DNA yielded D and trimming. Found here are about 250,000 clones, around 85% of them singletons; the top ten hold about 8.9%.

The chain has TRBV29-1 and TRBJ1-5, with D tentatively TRBD1 (6 bases). The TCR was taken from a man older than 75 with acute or convalescent COVID-19. The sequenced sample consisted of peripheral blood. In nucleotides, the CDR3 is TGCAGCGTTATCACCGGGACAACCGATAGCAATCAGCCCCAGCATTTT. Protein product: CSVITGTTDSNQPQHF.